This T cell receptor (beta chain) was sequenced in a study of shared clonotypes between healthy human individuals. The germline gives CDR1 SGHRS, CDR2 YFSETQ. The CDR3 runs to 12 residues. The V end lost 0 bases, the J end lost 7 bases, and 7 bases lay between the germline ends. Several immunoSEQ plates received, in even portions, the genomic DNA of each subset. Repertoires were generated with immunoSEQ multiplex PCR, while TCRdb's copy carries only in-frame clones and drops some. In the table there are about 2.4 million clones, 80% to 95% of which are singletons. Study-wide results and limits: Shared clonotypes: roughly 4.7% naive CD4, 3.5% to 4% naive CD8, about 2.5% memory CD4, under 0.45% memory CD8.

To note about this clone: The antigen remains unidentified.

The clonotype originates from a man between 18 and 29 years old in good health. Some clones in this sample may be carry-over from other donors' samples. The chain combines TRBV5-1 with TRBJ1-1; D remains ambiguous. Sequenced material: naive CD4+ T cells from PBMCs. Subset given: CD45RA+ positively selected. The DNA of the CDR3 is TGCGCCAGCAGCTTGGAAGGGTATGAAGCTTTCTTT. It yields the protein CASSLEGYEAFF.